Listed below are T cell receptor beta chains from one sample, sequenced in a study of metastatic and nonmetastatic thyroid tumors. TCRdb redid the clone calls on the PCR reads using MiXCR. The table includes tens of thousands of clones, about 30% detected once. Specimen: tumor tissue. These receptors were taken from a female donor with papillary thyroid cancer or a benign thyroid nodule (not recorded which). Some clones in this sample may be carry-over from other donors' samples. The CDR3 runs from the conserved cysteine through the conserved F or W. D genes are given only for firm matches. Where a row states a size, it is once, few, many or the class of an expanded clone; other rows omit it.

cdr3_aa cdr3_nt j_call clone_size d_call v_call
CASSLHEKLFF TGTGCCAGCAGCCTTCATGAAAAACTGTTTTTT TRBJ1-4 - - TRBV11-3
CASSPQPTVQETQYF TGTGCCAGCAGCCCTCAGCCCACAGTTCAAGAGACCCAGTACTTC TRBJ2-5 - - TRBV7-3
CASSADTDSGNTIYF TGTGCCAGCAGCGCGGACACCGACTCTGGAAACACCATATATTTT TRBJ1-3 - - TRBV9
CASSLGSNQPQHF TGTGCCAGCAGCTTAGGCAGCAATCAGCCCCAGCATTTT TRBJ1-5 - - TRBV11-2
CASSAGNSRELFF TGTGCCAGCAGTGCCGGGAATAGCCGGGAGCTGTTTTTT TRBJ2-2 - - TRBV28
CASSFNRDNEQFF TGCGCCAGCAGCTTTAATAGGGACAATGAGCAGTTCTTC TRBJ2-1 few - TRBV5-1
CATSDLGTSGPNTGELFF TGTGCCACCAGTGATTTAGGGACTAGCGGACCGAACACCGGGGAGCTGTTTTTT TRBJ2-2 - TRBD2 TRBV24-1
CASSSRTSGRENEQFF TGCGCCAGCAGCTCACGGACTAGCGGGAGGGAAAATGAGCAGTTCTTC TRBJ2-1 once TRBD2 TRBV5-1
CSALGRGGVTEAFF TGCAGTGCTTTGGGCAGGGGGGGTGTGACTGAAGCTTTCTTT TRBJ1-1 - TRBD1 TRBV20-1
CASSELTSTEEKLFF TGTGCCAGCAGTGAATTAACGAGCACTGAAGAAAAACTGTTTTTT TRBJ1-4 medium-sized - TRBV25-1
CASSLGGPSYEQYF TGTGCCAGCAGCTTAGGTGGGCCTTCCTACGAGCAGTACTTC TRBJ2-7 large - TRBV11-2
CASSPGETQYF TGTGCCAGCAGCCCAGGAGAGACCCAGTACTTC TRBJ2-5 few - TRBV6-1
CSARPLQGFSGELFF TGCAGTGCTAGACCGTTACAGGGATTCTCCGGGGAGCTGTTTTTT TRBJ2-2 - - TRBV20-1
CASSPGPRAYNEQFF TGTGCCAGCAGCCCCGGGCCGCGGGCCTACAATGAGCAGTTCTTC TRBJ2-1 - - TRBV7-8
CASSLQETQETQYF TGTGCCAGCAGCTTACAGGAGACGCAAGAGACCCAGTACTTC TRBJ2-5 large - TRBV12-3/TRBV12-4
CASRDDRDFPGYTF TGTGCCAGCAGAGATGACAGGGACTTTCCTGGCTACACCTTC TRBJ1-2 - TRBD1 TRBV11-3